What follows is one T cell receptor beta chain and its context. Its antigen is still unknown. Per the germline V gene, CDR1 is SGDLS and CDR2 is YYNGEE. The CDR3 is 15 amino acids. Trimming at V came to 4 bases and at J to 2 bases, leaving 8 bases not matched to a gene. With baseline, cycle 4 day 1, and cycle 7 day 1 as timepoints, blood was sampled. Profiling relied on immunoSEQ multiplex PCR, and the TCRdb table lists in-frame clones only, not all of them. The sample lists 11,000 to 15,000 clones, about 94% seen once, with 20% to 25% in the top ten. The data stem from a study of OX40 agonist ivuxolimab in advanced cancers. Study-level background: People in dose escalation had one of these cancers: hepatocellular carcinoma, melanoma, renal cell or head and neck cancer. Of mixed ages from about 23 to 90 and averaging 60 years, the group was about 80% male.

Study-level points and caveats: Antigen specificity remained undetermined for the expanded peripheral T cells.

The genes are TRBV9 and TRBJ1-1; 7 bases match TRBD1. The receptor comes from an adult with an advanced solid tumor such as melanoma, head and neck, liver or kidney cancer. Sequenced here: CD4+ or CD8+ T cells sorted from blood, sampled in a trial of the OX40 agonist ivuxolimab. The CDR3 reads CASSKRTGLNTEAFF. CDR3 in DNA: TGTGCCAGCAGCAAACGGACAGGACTTAACACTGAAGCTTTCTTT.